This T cell receptor (beta chain) was identified in a study of OX40 agonist ivuxolimab in advanced cancers. Across the study: Patients got intravenous ivuxolimab at 0.01 to 10 mg/kg every 2 weeks.

This CDR3 has 15 residues. The V gene end was trimmed by 4 bases and the J gene end by 2 bases; junction bases not matched to a gene: 4. Germline-derived CDR1 and CDR2 are SGHNT and YYREEE (reference sequence). General study results and limits: CD8+ T cells were the subset that, on average, had more expanded clones than CD4+.

With regard to this clone: Its antigen is as yet unknown.

Measured with immunoSEQ multiplex PCR; TCRdb has only the in-frame clones, and not every one. The sample includes roughly 64,000 clones, roughly nine tenths seen only once; the top ten take 5.2%. Excluded were patients having autoimmune disease history or systemic immunosuppression. Blood sampling took place at baseline, cycle 4 day 1, and cycle 7 day 1. The rearrangement uses TRBV5-4 and TRBJ2-1, with TRBD1 matching 9 bases. The TCR originated in an adult with an advanced solid tumor such as melanoma, head and neck, liver or kidney cancer. Sequenced here: CD4+ or CD8+ T cells sorted from blood, sampled in a trial of the OX40 agonist ivuxolimab. The CDR3 loop is CASSLRDRAYNEQFF. CDR3 in DNA: TGTGCCAGCAGCCTCCGGGACAGGGCCTACAATGAGCAGTTCTTC.